This T cell receptor (beta chain) was captured in a study of shared clonotypes between healthy human individuals. TCRdb keeps only in-frame clones here, not all; method: immunoSEQ multiplex PCR. The sample comprises approximately 510,000 clones, around 74% of which are singletons, and over 10% rests with the top ten. This clonotype was obtained from a woman aged 40 to 50 in good health. Some clones in this sample may be carry-over from other donors' samples. Sequencing used PBMCs.

DNA of the CDR3: TGTGCCATCAGGAACCGGGACAGCTATGGCTACACCTTC. This codes for CAIRNRDSYGYTF. The J gene is TRBJ1-2, the V gene TRBV10-3; 7 nucleotides align to TRBD1. The junction had 5 bases not matched to a gene; V was cut back by 6 bases and J by 4 bases. The germline CDR1 and CDR2 sequences are ENHRY and SYGVKD. The CDR3 loop spans 13 amino acids.